The next 31 T cell receptor beta chains were all read from a single sample in a study of shared clonotypes between healthy human individuals. Generated by immunoSEQ multiplex PCR, the TCRdb table keeps only in-frame clones and is missing some. The sample carries around 550,000 clones, 85% to 95% recorded once. It was CD45RO-negative cells, positively selected for CCR7, that made up naive CD8 cells, with terminally differentiated effector memory CD45RA+ cells excluded. The material sequenced was naive CD8+ T cells sorted from blood. These receptors all come from a woman aged 30 to 39 in good health.

The rearrangement uses TRBV27 and TRBJ1-4; D perhaps matches TRBD1 (5 bases). V was shortened by 8 bases and J by 2 bases, with 15 bases between the two germline ends. The length of the CDR3 is 15 residues. Germline CDR1 reads MNHEY; CDR2 reads SMNVEV (reference sequence). CDR3 nucleotide sequence: TGTGCCAGCGCCTCGGGGGAGAACACTAATGAAAAACTGTTTTTT. Its translation is CASASGENTNEKLFF.

The chain links TRBV28 to TRBJ2-2; D gene uncertain. V shed 3 bases and J shed 4 bases, with 9 bases lying between them. Germline CDR1 MDHEN, CDR2 SYDVKM. The CDR3 contains 14 residues. CDR3 protein: CASSLHRLTGELFF. CDR3 DNA sequence: TGTGCCAGCAGTTTGCACCGACTCACCGGGGAGCTGTTTTTT.

This rearrangement joins TRBV27 to TRBJ1-2; the D gene is possibly TRBD1 (6 bases). The CDR3 totals 14 residues. Trimming left V 3 bases short and J 6 bases short, with 14 bases between. Germline V gene sequence: CDR1 MNHEY, CDR2 SMNVEV (reference sequence). The CDR3 bases are TGTGCCAGCAGTTTCGGTGGCAGGGGTCATGGCTACACCTTC. Protein: CASSFGGRGHGYTF.

V and J are TRBV28 and TRBJ1-2; D unclear. The CDR3 runs 14 residues. The ends were cut back, 2 bases at V and 0 bases at J, with 7 bases in the middle. The V gene's germline CDR1 is MDHEN and CDR2 SYDVKM. This chain's CDR3 is CASSLRVANYGYTF. In DNA form, the CDR3 reads TGTGCCAGCAGTTTACGGGTGGCTAACTATGGCTACACCTTC.

CDR3 residues: CASSLDSRAGELFF. The CDR3 coding sequence is TGTGCCAGCAGCTTAGATTCGCGGGCCGGGGAGCTGTTTTTT. The gene calls are TRBV7-9 and TRBJ2-2; D perhaps matches TRBD2 (5 bases). The CDR3 has 14 amino acids. Germline lookup yields CDR1 SEHNR and CDR2 FQNEAQ (reference sequence). V was trimmed by 1 base and J by 6 bases, leaving 9 bases between them.

This rearrangement joins TRBV5-6 to TRBJ2-1; D is unclear. In germline, CDR1 is SGHDT, CDR2 YYEEEE. This CDR3 has 16 amino acids. Trimming removed 4 bases at V and 1 base at J, with 15 bases between. The CDR3 coding sequence is TGTGCCAGCAGCATCGATGTCCGTCCTTCCTACAATGAGCAGTTCTTC. Translated: CASSIDVRPSYNEQFF.

In this sample, this clone turned up a few times. V usage is TRBV7-9 and J usage is TRBJ2-7, with 11 bases aligning to TRBD2. With 5 bases clipped from V and 3 bases from J, the junction kept 3 bases outside the gene matches. CDR3 size: 14 residues. Germline V gene sequence: CDR1 SEHNR, CDR2 FQNEAQ (reference sequence). The CDR3 coding sequence is TGTGCCAGCAGCACCACTAGCGGGAGCTACGAGCAGTACTTC. This sequence encodes CASSTTSGSYEQYF.

The rearrangement joins TRBV27 to TRBJ2-7, with 7 bases that match TRBD1. The CDR3 consists of 14 residues. The J segment lost 0 bases and the V segment lost 8 bases, leaving 7 bases of the junction unmatched. From germline, CDR1 is MNHEY and CDR2 SMNVEV (reference sequence). The CDR3 region has the DNA TGTGCCAGCGCCCCGGGACAGATCTCCTACGAGCAGTACTTC. Protein product: CASAPGQISYEQYF.

This chain connects TRBV7-9 to TRBJ2-2, with D possibly matching TRBD1 (6 bases). CDR3 length: 16 residues. Germline CDR1 reads SEHNR; CDR2 reads FQNEAQ (reference sequence). V dropped 6 bases and J dropped 5 bases, with 19 bases sitting between them. CDR3: CASSPPPQGRTGELFF. The DNA of the CDR3 is TGTGCCAGCAGTCCCCCCCCACAGGGCCGGACCGGGGAGCTGTTTTTT.

This clone was observed once. Distinct nucleotide sequences in the sample also encode this CDR3. The V and J genes are TRBV27 and TRBJ2-7; 11 bases fit TRBD2. The V segment lost 6 bases and the J segment 2 bases; nucleotides outside the gene matches: 6. This CDR3 has 15 residues. CDR1 and CDR2 from the germline V gene are MNHEY and SMNVEV (reference sequence). Here the CDR3 DNA reads TGTGCCAGCAGCTCCGGGACTAGCGGAACCTACGAGCAGTACTTC. Translating gives CASSSGTSGTYEQYF.

The V gene is TRBV7-3, the J gene TRBJ2-3, with TRBD2 matching over 9 bases. Germline assignment: CDR1 SGHTA and CDR2 FQGTGA. V was pared by 5 bases and J by 4 bases, with 10 bases of the junction left unmatched. This CDR3 comprises 16 residues. The CDR3 sequence: CASSHRGSGSPDTQYF. The CDR3 DNA is TGTGCCAGCAGCCACCGCGGTAGCGGGAGCCCAGATACGCAGTATTTT.

The chain combines TRBV28 with TRBJ2-7; 8 nucleotides line up with TRBD1. Germline V gives CDR1 MDHEN, CDR2 SYDVKM. V was clipped by 5 bases and J by 4 bases; unmatched bases: 10. The length of the CDR3 is 15 residues. The CDR3 DNA is TGTGCCAGCAGTCACGGGGACAGGAGATATTACGAGCAGTACTTC. It translates to CASSHGDRRYYEQYF.

This sequence joins TRBV29-1 and TRBJ1-3, with a tentative D call TRBD1 (5 bases). V was clipped by 4 bases and J by 0 bases, with 7 bases between them. This CDR3 spans 13 amino acids. CDR1 and CDR2 (germline): SQVTM, ANQGSEA. CDR3 region: CSVVGDSGNTIYF. CDR3 bases: TGCAGCGTTGTGGGGGACTCTGGAAACACCATATATTTT.

The rearrangement links TRBV2 to TRBJ2-1, with TRBD2 matching 8 bases. The CDR3 runs to 17 residues. V trimming: 2 bases; J trimming: 0 bases; junction bases outside the gene matches: 6. Germline CDR1 and CDR2: SNHLY and FYNNEI. CDR3 nucleotide sequence: TGTGCCAGCAGTGAATTCTCGGGAGGGCTCTCCTACAATGAGCAGTTCTTC. Protein sequence: CASSEFSGGLSYNEQFF.

The chain links TRBV9 to TRBJ2-7, with unresolved D. From germline, CDR1 is SGDLS and CDR2 YYNGEE. V lost 3 bases and J lost 3, with 19 bases in between. This CDR3 contains 16 residues. The CDR3 DNA follows: TGTGCCAGCAGCGCCGGAGCGCTTCGAATGGACTACGAGCAGTACTTC. As protein: CASSAGALRMDYEQYF.

The chain carries TRBV9 and TRBJ1-2, with D possibly matching TRBD1 (5 bases). V lost 4 bases and J lost 2, with 9 bases in between. Per germline, CDR1 SGDLS and CDR2 YYNGEE. The CDR3 covers 13 residues. CDR3 sequence (DNA): TGTGCCAGCAGCAGGGGCGGCAACTATGGCTACACCTTC. This encodes CASSRGGNYGYTF. Full variable domain (rest looked up from reference TRBV9 and TRBJ1-2): DSGVTQTPKHLITATGQRVTLRCSPRSGDLSVYWYQQSLDQGLQFLIQYYNGEERAKGNILERFSAQQFPDLHSELNLSSLELGDSALYFCASSRGGNYGYTFGSGTRLTVV.

The chain employs TRBV29-1 and TRBJ2-1; 10 bases map to TRBD2. The V gene end was trimmed by 5 bases and the J gene end by 9 bases; junction bases not matched to a gene: 7. The CDR3 is made up of 13 amino acids. Germline V gene data show CDR1 as SQVTM and CDR2 as ANQGSEA. As DNA, the CDR3 is TGCAGCGTTCCCCTAGCGGGAGCGGTTGAGCAGTTCTTC. Its protein is CSVPLAGAVEQFF.

Here the CDR3 reads CASSLEQGGETQYF. Written as DNA, the CDR3 is TGTGCCAGCAGCTTAGAGCAGGGGGGAGAGACCCAGTACTTC. This chain links TRBV13 with TRBJ2-5, with a weak D call TRBD1 (7 bases). Germline CDR1 PRHDT, CDR2 FYEKMQ (reference sequence). The CDR3 is 14 residues long. V was pared by 1 base and J by 4 bases, with 10 bases between.

The chain carries TRBV6-5 and TRBJ2-1; 8 nucleotides align to TRBD2. With V trimmed by 7 bases and J by 14 bases, 7 bases remained unmatched. Germline V gene lookup returns CDR1 MNHEY and CDR2 SVGAGI. The length of the CDR3 is 11 residues. This CDR3 is CASTAGTSEFF. Here the CDR3 DNA reads TGTGCCAGCACCGCCGGGACTAGTGAGTTCTTC.

The genes are TRBV7-9 and TRBJ2-3; D is unclear. Trimming took off 2 bases at V and 4 bases at J, with 13 bases between the two ends. This CDR3 comprises 15 residues. CDR1 and CDR2 (germline): SEHNR, FQNEAQ (reference sequence). The CDR3 sequence is CASSLSLVAPDTQYF. CDR3 in DNA: TGTGCCAGCAGCTTATCCCTAGTAGCTCCAGATACGCAGTATTTT. The variable domain in full, completed from reference TRBV7-9 and TRBJ2-3, reads DTGVSQNPRHKITKRGQNVTFRCDPISEHNRLYWYRQTLGQGPEFLTYFQNEAQLEKSRLLSDRFSAERPKGSFSTLEIQRTEQGDSAMYLCASSLSLVAPDTQYFGPGTRLTVL.

The rearrangement joins TRBV4-1 to TRBJ1-5; TRBD1 is a possible D gene (5 bases). Germline V gene data show CDR1 as MGHRA and CDR2 as YSYEKL. Trimming removed 1 base at V and 0 bases at J, with 19 bases between. The CDR3 covers 19 residues. CDR3 sequence: CASSQVGGALGYSNQPQHF. The CDR3 region has the DNA TGCGCCAGCAGCCAAGTGGGAGGGGCCCTGGGATATAGCAATCAGCCCCAGCATTTT.

The rearrangement uses TRBV27 and TRBJ1-2; 7 bases are a match to TRBD1. CDR3 length equals 20 residues. Germline values: CDR1 MNHEY, CDR2 SMNVEV (reference sequence). V shed 2 bases and J 5 bases; nucleotides not matched to a gene: 23. The CDR3 sequence is CASSLIRPATGPPFWYGYTF. In DNA form, the CDR3 reads TGTGCCAGCAGTTTAATTCGGCCCGCGACAGGGCCCCCATTTTGGTATGGCTACACCTTC.

For this clone: This same CDR3 is encoded by further DNA sequences in the sample. This chain links TRBV29-1 with TRBJ2-7; no reliable D call. This CDR3 comprises 13 residues. CDR1 is SQVTM, CDR2 ANQGSEA, per germline. The V end lost 2 bases, the J end lost 3 bases, and 11 bases lay between the germline ends. The CDR3 protein is CSVESGSSYEQYF. CDR3 DNA sequence: TGCAGCGTTGAATCCGGGTCGAGCTACGAGCAGTACTTC.

This rearrangement joins TRBV9 to TRBJ2-5, with 9 bases aligning to TRBD1. The J call is doubtful: the DNA matches TRBJ2-7 better. CDR1 and CDR2 (germline): SGDLS, YYNGEE. The CDR3 totals 12 residues. The DNA for the CDR3 is TGTGCCAGCAGCGGGACAGGGGACGAGCAGTACTTC. This translates into CASSGTGDEQYF.

CDR3 coding DNA: TGTGCCAGCAGTGAGACTAGCGGGAGGGCGGAAATTGAGCAGTTCTTC. Protein sequence: CASSETSGRAEIEQFF. The chain is built from TRBV27 and TRBJ2-1, with 14 bases identical to TRBD2. The CDR3 extends over 16 amino acids. Germline assignment: CDR1 MNHEY and CDR2 SMNVEV (reference sequence). The trim removed 5 bases at V and 9 bases at J, leaving 9 bases unmatched.

The rearrangement links TRBV28 to TRBJ2-1, with 9 positions matching TRBD2. With 6 bases clipped from V and 3 bases from J, the junction kept 6 bases outside the gene matches. CDR3 length: 15 residues. The germline CDR1 and CDR2 sequences are MDHEN and SYDVKM. The CDR3 sequence is CASSRAGGYYNEQFF. The CDR3 DNA sequence: TGTGCCAGCAGCCGAGCGGGAGGATACTACAATGAGCAGTTCTTC. The variable domain in full, with the rest retrieved from reference TRBV28 and TRBJ2-1, is DVKVTQSSRYLVKRTGEKVFLECVQDMDHENMFWYRQDPGLGLRLIYFSYDVKMKEKGDIPEGYSVSREKKERFSLILESASTNQTSMYLCASSRAGGYYNEQFFGPGTRLTVL.

The chain is built from TRBV28 and TRBJ2-7; D not resolved. Trimming shortened V by 5 bases and J by 1 base, and 15 bases separated the two germline ends. CDR1 is MDHEN, CDR2 SYDVKM, per germline. CDR3 length: 15 amino acids. The CDR3 coding sequence is TGTGCCAGCAGTAAACGGACCGGGTTTTCCTACGAGCAGTACTTC. Protein: CASSKRTGFSYEQYF.

This clone was counted only a few times. The chain recombines TRBV7-8 with TRBJ2-7, with 7 bases fitting TRBD1. This CDR3 region has 16 residues. V lost 5 bases, J lost 0 bases, and 10 bases stayed unmatched. Germline V lookup: CDR1 SGHVS, CDR2 FQNEAQ. The CDR3 reads CASSGSETGSSYEQYF. The CDR3 nucleotides are TGTGCCAGCAGCGGAAGCGAGACAGGGAGCTCCTACGAGCAGTACTTC.

This clone was detected once. This chain uses TRBV25-1 with TRBJ1-2, with a weak D call TRBD1 (5 bases). The CDR3 sequence is 15 residues long. CDR1 is MGHDK and CDR2 is SYGVNS in the germline V gene. V shed 7 bases and J shed 5 bases, with 20 bases lying between them. DNA for the CDR3: TGTGCCAGCAAAATGGGGGGTAGTATGGAATATGGCTACACCTTC. Translated, it gives CASKMGGSMEYGYTF.

With regard to this clone: The same CDR3 arises from other DNA sequences in this sample as well. The chain links TRBV9 to TRBJ2-7; the match to TRBD1 covers 7 bases. J was trimmed by 1 base and V by 0 bases; bases with no gene match: 1. The CDR3 consists of 14 residues. Germline V gene data show CDR1 as SGDLS and CDR2 as YYNGEE. CDR3 residues: CASSVGDRSYEQYF. CDR3 DNA: TGTGCCAGCAGCGTAGGGGACAGATCCTACGAGCAGTACTTC.

The chain couples TRBV28 to TRBJ2-5, with a weak D call TRBD1 (5 bases). The last part of the DNA fits TRBJ2-7 better; the J call may be wrong. The CDR3 is made up of 13 amino acids. The germline gives CDR1 MDHEN, CDR2 SYDVKM. The CDR3 DNA reads as TGTGCCAGCAGTTCGGACACAATATACGAGCAGTACTTC. It specifies CASSSDTIYEQYF.